This T cell receptor beta chain was sequenced during a study of CD8 T cells in ankylosing spondylitis. Points from the study as a whole: Significant enrichment of disease-linked clones was reportedly seen in matched ankylosing spondylitis synovial fluid. Characteristic, it appeared, of ankylosing spondylitis blood was a TCR beta motif of about eight highly homologous variants. Certain motif variants had earlier appeared in reactive arthritis synovial fluid and blood. Within peripheral blood, clones linked to disease were CD8+ and relatively rare.

The CDR3 runs to 16 residues. CDR1 and CDR2 from the germline V gene are DFQATT and SNEGSKA (reference sequence). Trimming cost V 1 base and J 3 bases; bases outside gene matches: 8. Quantitative 5'-RACE with molecular barcodes generated TCR beta libraries. TCRdb re-analysed the 5' RACE reads in MiXCR, keeping a single row per CDR3 protein. The data contain over 450,000 distinct CDR3 sequences, about 13% of them seen just once; the ten biggest clones take up 6.5% to 7%. This clonotype was detected only a few times. Its cognate antigen is unknown. The sample was blood, either unsorted or a sorted T cell fraction (not recorded which). The chain carries TRBV20-1 and TRBJ2-1; 8 bases are shared with TRBD1. The sequence was obtained from a male donor with ankylosing spondylitis. The CDR3 sequence: CSARAGQGAYYNEQFF. DNA of the CDR3: TGCAGTGCTAGAGCTGGGCAGGGGGCTTACTACAATGAGCAGTTCTTC.